The 22 T cell receptor beta chains below were found in one sample sequenced in a study of beta chain features in type 1 diabetes. Expressed TCRB transcripts were sequenced because the isolated RNA had all been reverse transcribed beforehand. Sequencing was performed with immunoSEQ multiplex PCR; in TCRdb, only in-frame clones are kept and a portion is missing. The data contain about half a million clones, around 28% of them singletons. Material: naive CD4+ T cells from blood. All receptors derive from a man aged 18-30 years in good health.

The chain combines TRBV29-1 with TRBJ1-3; D may be TRBD1 (5 bases). V was clipped by 3 bases and J by 4 bases, with 10 bases between them. This CDR3 has 13 residues. CDR1 SQVTM and CDR2 ANQGSEA come from the germline V gene. The CDR3 nucleotides read TGCAGCGTTGACGGCGGGGCAGGAAACACCATATATTTT. Translation: CSVDGGAGNTIYF. Drawing the rest from reference TRBV29-1 and TRBJ1-3, the complete variable domain is SAVISQKPSRDICQRGTSLTIQCQVDSQVTMMFWYRQQPGQSLTLIATANQGSEATYESGFVIDKFPISRPNLTFSTLTVSNMSPEDSSIYLCSVDGGAGNTIYFGEGSWLTVV.

The chain joins TRBV4-3 to TRBJ2-7; the match to TRBD1 covers 8 bases. Germline lookup yields CDR1 LGHNA and CDR2 YSLEER. Trimming took 5 bases from V and 2 from J; bases not matched to a gene: 8. CDR3 length: 15 residues. The CDR3 DNA reads as TGCGCCAGCAGCGTCGACAGGGGAACTACCTACGAGCAGTACTTC. As protein: CASSVDRGTTYEQYF.

The chain is built from TRBV4-2 and TRBJ2-3; the match to TRBD2 covers 8 bases. The J segment lost 0 bases and the V segment lost 0 bases, leaving 8 bases of the junction unmatched. The CDR3 sequence is 18 residues long. Germline V lookup: CDR1 LGHNA, CDR2 YNFKEQ. The CDR3 coding sequence is TGTGCCAGCAGCCAAGAGGGAACTAGCGGCGGCAGCACAGATACGCAGTATTTT. This codes for CASSQEGTSGGSTDTQYF.

The chain employs TRBV29-1 and TRBJ2-5; unclear D gene. CDR3 length equals 11 residues. Per the germline V gene, CDR1 is SQVTM and CDR2 is ANQGSEA. The V and J ends lost 0 bases and 11 bases respectively, with 10 bases between them. This CDR3 reads CSVEDPGEQYF. The CDR3 nucleotides are TGCAGCGTTGAAGATCCCGGAGAGCAGTACTTC.

The CDR3 reads CASSLGSGASYNEQFF. CDR3 coding DNA: TGTGCCAGCAGCTTAGGGAGCGGCGCTTCTTACAATGAGCAGTTCTTC. The rearrangement joins TRBV7-2 to TRBJ2-1; tentative D call: TRBD2 (5 bases). The CDR3 spans 16 residues. The V end was cut by 1 base, the J end by 4 bases, with 14 bases between. Germline loops: CDR1 SGHTA, CDR2 FQGNSA.

This clone was observed a few times. The CDR3 spells CASSLGGTPQGETQYF. The CDR3 DNA sequence: TGTGCCAGCAGCTTGGGCGGGACACCTCAGGGAGAGACCCAGTACTTC. This chain links TRBV5-4 with TRBJ2-5; D could derive from TRBD1 or TRBD2 (6 bases each). Germline V gene data show CDR1 as SGHNT and CDR2 as YYREEE (reference sequence). V lost 0 bases and J lost 4, with 16 bases in between. This CDR3 has 16 amino acids.

The chain joins TRBV4-1 to TRBJ2-5, with D possibly matching TRBD1 (5 bases). Germline-derived CDR1 and CDR2 are MGHRA and YSYEKL. V was cut by 0 bases and J by 5 bases, with 16 bases left in between. The CDR3 consists of 16 residues. The CDR3 loop reads CASSQDRGTLRETQYF. The CDR3 nucleotides read TGCGCCAGCAGCCAAGATAGGGGTACCCTTAGGGAGACCCAGTACTTC.

As to this clone: The same CDR3 is also encoded by other DNA sequences in this sample. In DNA form, the CDR3 reads TGTGCCTGGAGTGTGCGTCTAGCGGGAGGAGATACGCAGTATTTT. Translating gives CAWSVRLAGGDTQYF. This chain joins TRBV30 and TRBJ2-3; 11 bases are a match to TRBD2. The CDR3 spans 15 residues. The germline gives CDR1 GTSNPN, CDR2 SVGIG (reference sequence). The V gene end was trimmed by 0 bases and the J gene end by 5 bases; junction bases not matched to a gene: 4.

The chain combines TRBV30 with TRBJ2-2, with 12 bases lining up with TRBD2. This CDR3 is built from 17 residues. Trimming took 2 bases from V and 5 from J; bases not matched to a gene: 9. Looked up from germline, CDR1 is GTSNPN and CDR2 is SVGIG (reference sequence). The CDR3 sequence is CAWSPFLAGGETGELFF. The CDR3 nucleotides are TGTGCCTGGAGTCCCTTTCTAGCGGGAGGGGAGACCGGGGAGCTGTTTTTT.

This sequence joins TRBV9 and TRBJ2-1; D uncertain. Germline-derived CDR1 and CDR2 are SGDLS and YYNGEE. The CDR3 is 16 amino acids. Deletions cut 3 bases from V and 6 bases from J, with 19 bases between. The DNA of the CDR3 is TGTGCCAGCAGCGGAGTCTCCACGGGTTCCGGCAATGAGCAGTTCTTC. Protein sequence: CASSGVSTGSGNEQFF.

The genes are TRBV11-2 and TRBJ2-1; D might be TRBD1 or TRBD2, each matching 5 bases. The V end was cut by 3 bases, the J end by 7 bases, with 16 bases between. CDR1 and CDR2 from the germline V gene are SGHAT and FQNNGV. This CDR3 has 15 residues. The CDR3 DNA is TGTGCCAGCAGCTTCGGGACCATCTATAGAAATGAGCAGTTCTTC. It encodes CASSFGTIYRNEQFF.

This clone appeared a few times. V and J are TRBV4-3 and TRBJ1-2; the match to TRBD1 covers 11 bases. Germline-derived CDR1 and CDR2 are LGHNA and YSLEER. V trimming: 4 bases; J trimming: 8 bases; junction bases outside the gene matches: 9. The CDR3 is 15 residues long. CDR3 sequence reads: CASSLSGQGAKGYTF. CDR3 coding DNA: TGCGCCAGCAGCCTATCAGGACAGGGGGCGAAGGGCTACACCTTC.

The genes are TRBV9 and TRBJ1-5, with D tentatively TRBD1 (6 bases). Germline V gene sequence: CDR1 SGDLS, CDR2 YYNGEE. V was pared by 0 bases and J by 5 bases, with 12 bases between. The CDR3 has 15 residues. The CDR3: CASSVDDRWYQPQHF. In nucleotides, the CDR3 is TGTGCCAGCAGCGTAGATGACAGGTGGTATCAGCCCCAGCATTTT.

This clone has only a few counts. One junction end does not reproduce the germline sequence, and a read error may be involved. This rearrangement joins TRBV25-1 to TRBJ1-4; D is possibly TRBD1 (5 bases). In germline, CDR1 is MGHDK, CDR2 SYGVNS. This CDR3 has 15 residues. The chain's CDR3 is CASSEYVQAKEKLFF. In nucleotides, the CDR3 is TGTGCCAGCAGTGAATATGTACAGGCTAAGGAAAAACTGTTTTTT.

This clone turned up a few times. V is TRBV25-1 and J is TRBJ2-2; 8 bases are shared with TRBD1. From germline, CDR1 is MGHDK and CDR2 SYGVNS. The length of the CDR3 is 18 residues. The J segment lost 6 bases and the V segment lost 2 bases, leaving 14 bases of the junction unmatched. The CDR3 DNA sequence: TGTGCCAGCAGTGAACTGATAGGACGGACAGGGCTTCCCGGGGAGCTGTTTTTT. Encoded protein: CASSELIGRTGLPGELFF.

Concerning this clone: Other DNA sequences from this sample encode an identical CDR3 as well. Written as DNA, the CDR3 is TGTGCCAGCAGCGTAGTAAGGGGTGGCTACACCTTC. As protein: CASSVVRGGYTF. The chain uses TRBV9 and TRBJ1-2; D possibly corresponds to TRBD1 (5 bases). The V and J ends lost 0 bases and 7 bases respectively, with 7 bases between them. Germline V lookup: CDR1 SGDLS, CDR2 YYNGEE. The CDR3 runs to 12 residues.

This clone was observed a few times. V usage is TRBV5-6 and J usage is TRBJ2-3; D uncertain. V shed 2 bases and J shed 2 bases, with 6 bases lying between them. This CDR3 is built from 13 residues. The germline V gene has CDR1 SGHDT and CDR2 YYEEEE. The CDR3 bases are TGTGCCAGCAGCTTTGAATACACAGATACGCAGTATTTT. This translates into CASSFEYTDTQYF.

CDR3 sequence reads: CASSLDSSSSTDTQYF. The CDR3 coding sequence is TGTGCCAGCAGCCTGGATTCGTCGTCTAGCACAGATACGCAGTATTTT. The chain is built from TRBV7-3 and TRBJ2-3; D unresolved. The V end was cut by 5 bases, the J end by 0 bases, with 15 bases between. The CDR3 is 16 residues long. CDR1 SGHTA and CDR2 FQGTGA come from the germline V gene.

The J gene is TRBJ2-1, the V gene TRBV6-5; D may be TRBD1 or TRBD2 (5 bases each). The V end was cut by 6 bases, the J end by 4 bases, with 16 bases between. This CDR3 is 15 amino acids long. Looked up from germline, CDR1 is MNHEY and CDR2 is SVGAGI. The CDR3 loop is CASSRHGTDYNEQFF. The DNA for the CDR3 is TGTGCCAGCAGCCGACACGGGACGGATTACAATGAGCAGTTCTTC.

The chain carries TRBV30 and TRBJ2-3; perhaps TRBD2 as D (7 bases). In germline, CDR1 is GTSNPN, CDR2 SVGIG (reference sequence). The V and J ends lost 2 bases and 1 base respectively, with 13 bases between them. CDR3 length: 15 residues. The CDR3 protein is CAWSSKGGGTDTQYF. Written as DNA, the CDR3 is TGTGCCTGGAGTTCAAAAGGGGGGGGCACAGATACGCAGTATTTT.

This clone was detected only once. The CDR3 spells CASSVLTGGLTEAFF. CDR3 nucleotide sequence: TGCGCCAGCAGCGTGTTGACAGGGGGACTCACTGAAGCTTTCTTT. J is TRBJ1-1 and V is TRBV5-1; TRBD1 aligns across 9 bases. Looked up from germline, CDR1 is SGHRS and CDR2 is YFSETQ. Trimming removed 4 bases from V and 4 bases from J; junction bases left unmatched: 8. The CDR3 is made up of 15 amino acids.

CDR3 in DNA: TGTGCCAGCTCACTGGACACCGTCCAGCCCCAGCATTTT. It yields the protein CASSLDTVQPQHF. The rearrangement uses TRBV18 and TRBJ1-5, with D possibly TRBD1 on 5 matching bases. This CDR3 is 13 amino acids long. V lost 4 bases, J lost 7 bases, and 11 bases lay in between. Germline V gene data show CDR1 as KGHSH and CDR2 as LQKENI. Full variable domain (outside the CDR3, taken from reference TRBV18 and TRBJ1-5): NAGVMQNPRHLVRRRGQEARLRCSPMKGHSHVYWYRQLPEEGLKFMVYLQKENIIDESGMPKERFSAEFPKEGPSILRIQQVVRGDSAAYFCASSLDTVQPQHFGDGTRLSIL.